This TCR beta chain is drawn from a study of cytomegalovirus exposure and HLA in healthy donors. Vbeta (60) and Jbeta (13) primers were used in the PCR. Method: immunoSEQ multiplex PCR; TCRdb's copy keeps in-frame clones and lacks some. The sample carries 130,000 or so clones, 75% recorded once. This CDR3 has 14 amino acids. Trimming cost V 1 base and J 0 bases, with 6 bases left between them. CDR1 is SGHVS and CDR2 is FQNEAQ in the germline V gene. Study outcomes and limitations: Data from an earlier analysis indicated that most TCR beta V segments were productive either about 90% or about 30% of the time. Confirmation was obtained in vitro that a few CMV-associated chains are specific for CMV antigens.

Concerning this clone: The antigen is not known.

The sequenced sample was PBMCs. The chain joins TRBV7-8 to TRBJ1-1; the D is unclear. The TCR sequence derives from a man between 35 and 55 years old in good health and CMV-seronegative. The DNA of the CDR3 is TGTGCCAGCAGCTTAGTGTCCATGAACACTGAAGCTTTCTTT. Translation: CASSLVSMNTEAFF.